This is a list of T cell receptor beta chains from one sample in a study of shared clonotypes between healthy human individuals. Sequencing was performed with immunoSEQ multiplex PCR; in TCRdb, only in-frame clones are kept and a portion is missing. The sample holds roughly 1 million clones, around four fifths seen once. Sequencing input: memory CD4+ T cells sorted from blood. These receptors came from a man between 18 and 35 years old in good health. Both conserved end residues are part of each CDR3. The D gene is left open where the match is weak. Expanded clones get a size class; other rows say once, few or many, or leave the size out.

J gene: TRBJ2-1; clone size: .; V gene: TRBV7-2; D gene: .; CDR3 DNA: TGTGCCAGCAGCAGAGTTAGTGAGCAGTTCTTC; CDR3 protein: CASSRVSEQFF
J gene: TRBJ1-1; clone size: .; V gene: TRBV4-3; D gene: .; CDR3 DNA: TGCGCCAGCAGCCAAGATCTAGGGTACACTGAAGCTTTCTTT; CDR3 protein: CASSQDLGYTEAFF
J gene: TRBJ2-7; clone size: many; V gene: TRBV21-1; D gene: .; CDR3 DNA: TGTGCCAGCAGCTCCCGACAGGGGCCACGCCAGGGCTACGAGCAGTACTTC; CDR3 protein: CASSSRQGPRQGYEQYF
J gene: TRBJ2-7; clone size: .; V gene: TRBV28; D gene: .; CDR3 DNA: TGTGCCAGCCGCGGAAGCCTTGGGTCCGAGCAGTACTTC; CDR3 protein: CASRGSLGSEQYF
J gene: TRBJ2-3; clone size: once; V gene: TRBV30; D gene: .; CDR3 DNA: TGTGCCTGGAGCGGGCAGGGGTTAGATACAGATACGCAGTATTTT; CDR3 protein: CAWSGQGLDTDTQYF
J gene: TRBJ1-5; clone size: .; V gene: TRBV6-6; D gene: TRBD1; CDR3 DNA: TGTGCCAGCAGTTACGGGGGGACAGGGCATCAGCCCCAGCATTTT; CDR3 protein: CASSYGGTGHQPQHF
J gene: TRBJ2-7; clone size: once; V gene: TRBV7-9; D gene: .; CDR3 DNA: TGTGCCAGCAGCCCCGGGTCCGGAAAATCCTACGAGCAGTACTTC; CDR3 protein: CASSPGSGKSYEQYF
J gene: TRBJ2-7; clone size: .; V gene: TRBV2; D gene: TRBD1; CDR3 DNA: TGTGCCAGCATTCCACCAGCCGTCGACAGGGCCCACGAGCAGTACTTC; CDR3 protein: CASIPPAVDRAHEQYF
J gene: TRBJ1-2; clone size: .; V gene: TRBV2; D gene: .; CDR3 DNA: TGTGCCAGCAGTGGGTATCCGGTCGAGGGCTACACCTTC; CDR3 protein: CASSGYPVEGYTF
J gene: TRBJ2-2; clone size: .; V gene: TRBV28; D gene: .; CDR3 DNA: TGTGCCAGCAGTTTAGCGGCGCGGGGCACCGGGGAGCTGTTTTTT; CDR3 protein: CASSLAARGTGELFF
J gene: TRBJ2-2; clone size: .; V gene: TRBV6-5; D gene: .; CDR3 DNA: TGTGCCAGCAGCCCCAGGGCCGGGGAGCTGTTTTTT; CDR3 protein: CASSPRAGELFF